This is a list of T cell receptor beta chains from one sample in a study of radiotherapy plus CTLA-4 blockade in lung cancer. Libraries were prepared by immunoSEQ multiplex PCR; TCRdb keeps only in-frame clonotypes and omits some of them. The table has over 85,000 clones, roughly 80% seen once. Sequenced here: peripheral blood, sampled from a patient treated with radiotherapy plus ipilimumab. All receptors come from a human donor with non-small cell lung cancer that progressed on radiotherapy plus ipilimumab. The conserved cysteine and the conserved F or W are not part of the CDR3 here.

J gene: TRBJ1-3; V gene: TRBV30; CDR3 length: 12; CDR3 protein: AWSASAGRNTIY
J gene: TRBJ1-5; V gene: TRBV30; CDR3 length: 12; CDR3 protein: AWSVSTGNQPQH
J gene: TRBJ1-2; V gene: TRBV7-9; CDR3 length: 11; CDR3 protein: ASSQGQGGGYT
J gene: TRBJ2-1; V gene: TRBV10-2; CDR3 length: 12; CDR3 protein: ASSEVAGGNEQF
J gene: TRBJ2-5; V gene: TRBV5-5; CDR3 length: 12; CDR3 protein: ASSFTGTEETQY
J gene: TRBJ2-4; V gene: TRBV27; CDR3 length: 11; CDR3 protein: ASSWDSKNIQY
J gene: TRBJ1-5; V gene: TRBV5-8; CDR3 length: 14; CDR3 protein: ASSLGLQGRGQPQH
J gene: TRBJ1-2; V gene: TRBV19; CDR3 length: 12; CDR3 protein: ATAMEANYYGYT
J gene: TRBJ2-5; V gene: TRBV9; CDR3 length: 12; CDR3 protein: ASSVDRTPETQY
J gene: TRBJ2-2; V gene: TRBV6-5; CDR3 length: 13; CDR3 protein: ATSKGGANTGELF
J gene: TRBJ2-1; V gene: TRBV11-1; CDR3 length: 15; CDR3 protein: ASSSRRLAGGYNEQF
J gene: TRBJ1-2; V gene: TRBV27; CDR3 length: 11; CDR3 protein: ASSTTGGDGYT
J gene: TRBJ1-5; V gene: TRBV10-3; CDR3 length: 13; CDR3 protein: AISESRQGGQPQH
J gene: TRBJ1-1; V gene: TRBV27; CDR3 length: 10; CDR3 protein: ASSSPGTEAF
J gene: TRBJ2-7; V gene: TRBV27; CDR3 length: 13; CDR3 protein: ASSSYRDRVGEQY
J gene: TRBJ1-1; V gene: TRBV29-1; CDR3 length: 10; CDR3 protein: SVGQGNTEAF
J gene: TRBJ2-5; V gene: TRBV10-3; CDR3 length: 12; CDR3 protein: AISESTGEETQY
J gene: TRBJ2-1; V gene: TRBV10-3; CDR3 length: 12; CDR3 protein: ANTSGRPYNEQF
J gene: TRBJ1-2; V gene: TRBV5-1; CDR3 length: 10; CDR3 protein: ASSLAFRGYT
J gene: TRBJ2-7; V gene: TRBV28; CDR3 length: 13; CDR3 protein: ASSLGQQFPYEQY
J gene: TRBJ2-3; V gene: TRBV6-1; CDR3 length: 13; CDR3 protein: ASRAGAGGQDTQY
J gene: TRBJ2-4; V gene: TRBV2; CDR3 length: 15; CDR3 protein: ASSEARQGSAKNIQY
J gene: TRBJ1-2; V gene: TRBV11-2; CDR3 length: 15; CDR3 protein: ASSPPPGRQGSYGYT
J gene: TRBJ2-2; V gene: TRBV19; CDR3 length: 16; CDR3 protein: ASSILPSGTGYTGELF
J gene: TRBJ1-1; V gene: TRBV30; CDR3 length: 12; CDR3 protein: AWSAGESNTEAF
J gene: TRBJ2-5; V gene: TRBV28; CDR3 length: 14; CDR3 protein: ASSLNGQGRQETQY
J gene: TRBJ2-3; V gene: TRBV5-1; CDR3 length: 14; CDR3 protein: ASSSQGVRVGDTQY
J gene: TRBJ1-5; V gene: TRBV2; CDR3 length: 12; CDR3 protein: ASRATRGPQPQH